This T cell receptor (beta chain) came from a study of early T cells in non-severe SARS-CoV-2 infection. About the study: Unsorted whole-blood RNA was sequenced in bulk, leaving chains unpaired.

The TCR library protocol was used to attach unique molecular identifiers. These identifiers were attached to individual cDNA molecules. One entry per CDR3 protein results from TCRdb running MiXCR on the 5' RACE reads. The sample comprises under 95,000 distinct CDR3 sequences, less than 15% of which are singletons, and 3.4% rests with the top ten. CDR3 length: 14 amino acids. J gave up 4 bases and V 6 bases, and 12 bases lay outside the gene matches. Per germline, CDR1 DFQATT and CDR2 SNEGSKA (reference sequence). The table lists this clonotype with many counts. The target antigen is unknown. Notes on the study in general: Reliance on VDJdb matching favored anti-spike CD8 responses; private and CD4 specificities were missed.

Sequences were obtained from whole blood. V is TRBV20-1 and J is TRBJ2-7; 7 bases are a match to TRBD2. The receptor was derived from an adult who was a healthcare worker with PCR-confirmed SARS-CoV-2 infection or an uninfected control (not recorded which). The CDR3 nucleotides are TGCAGTGCGAAGGCGGCTAGCGGTCAGTACGAGCAGTACTTC. Its translation: CSAKAASGQYEQYF.